This passage covers 10 T cell receptor beta chains from one sample sequenced in a study of cytomegalovirus exposure and HLA in healthy donors. The PCR used 60 Vbeta and 13 Jbeta primers. This table comes from immunoSEQ multiplex PCR, and its TCRdb copy is limited to in-frame clones, with some not included. The sample includes about 60,000 clones. The sequenced sample consisted of PBMCs. The receptors derive from a woman aged 18-29 years in good health and CMV-seronegative.

The chain links TRBV28 to TRBJ1-1, with TRBD1 matching 8 bases. Germline loops: CDR1 MDHEN, CDR2 SYDVKM. Losses at the gene ends were 6 bases for V and 1 base for J; bases not matched to a gene: 4. The CDR3 spans 14 residues. CDR3 nucleotides: TGTGCCAGCAGGGATGGACAGGGGAACACTGAAGCTTTCTTT. It yields the protein CASRDGQGNTEAFF.

The V call is TRBV5-1, the J call TRBJ1-1; 7 nucleotides agree with TRBD1. Trimming took 5 bases from V and 6 from J; bases not matched to a gene: 7. The CDR3 consists of 13 residues. Germline lookup yields CDR1 SGHRS and CDR2 YFSETQ. The CDR3 spells CASRIQGSSEAFF. CDR3 nucleotide sequence: TGCGCCAGCAGAATACAGGGGTCTTCTGAAGCTTTCTTT.

The V gene is TRBV2, the J gene TRBJ1-2; perhaps TRBD1 as D (6 bases). The CDR3 spans 14 residues. Germline CDR1 reads SNHLY; CDR2 reads FYNNEI. Between the trimmed V and J ends, which lost 6 bases and 4 bases, there was a span of 15 bases. The CDR3 here is CASSGTGGGYGYTF. CDR3 DNA sequence: TGTGCCAGCAGCGGGACGGGGGGCGGCTATGGCTACACCTTC.

The rearrangement links TRBV5-1 to TRBJ2-1, with 8 bases that match TRBD2. The CDR3 is made up of 15 amino acids. Germline V CDR1 and CDR2: SGHRS, YFSETQ. V was clipped by 0 bases and J by 5 bases; unmatched bases: 4. The CDR3 nucleotides read TGCGCCAGCAGCTTGGTACTAGCGGCAAACAATGAGCAGTTCTTC. This translates into CASSLVLAANNEQFF.

The genes are TRBV7-9 and TRBJ2-1; TRBD2 aligns across 9 bases. The CDR3 consists of 15 residues. Germline V gene sequence: CDR1 SEHNR, CDR2 FQNEAQ (reference sequence). V dropped 6 bases and J dropped 5; count of bases not matched to a gene: 8. The DNA for the CDR3 is TGTGCCAGCAGACTGACTAGCGGAGGCGACAATGAGCAGTTCTTC. Its translation: CASRLTSGGDNEQFF.

The V gene is TRBV6-1, the J gene TRBJ1-2; 8 nucleotides align to TRBD1. With V trimmed by 4 bases and J by 4 bases, 5 bases remained unmatched. The CDR3 sequence is 14 residues long. Per the germline V gene, CDR1 is MNHNS and CDR2 is SASEGT. CDR3 region: CASSAGQGSYGYTF. The CDR3, as DNA: TGTGCCAGCAGTGCCGGACAGGGCAGCTATGGCTACACCTTC.

V gene TRBV5-1 combines with J gene TRBJ1-2, with a possible D match to TRBD1 (6 bases). The germline V and J ends were trimmed by 1 base and 5 bases, with 15 bases remaining between them. The CDR3 length is 15 residues. Germline V lookup: CDR1 SGHRS, CDR2 YFSETQ. CDR3 loop: CASSLLTGTAYGYTF. The CDR3 region has the DNA TGCGCCAGCAGCTTGTTAACAGGGACCGCGTATGGCTACACCTTC.

The rearrangement uses TRBV5-6 and TRBJ1-5; a weak D match, TRBD1 (6 bases). This CDR3 contains 17 residues. Germline V lookup: CDR1 SGHDT, CDR2 YYEEEE. V was shortened by 4 bases and J by 3 bases, with 20 bases between the two germline ends. The CDR3 spells CASSVARLDSINQPQHF. DNA for the CDR3: TGTGCCAGCAGCGTGGCCCGTTTGGACAGTATCAATCAGCCCCAGCATTTT.

V gene TRBV6-6 combines with J gene TRBJ1-5, with D unclear. Per germline, CDR1 MNHNY and CDR2 SVGAGI (reference sequence). The CDR3 covers 14 residues. V lost 5 bases, J lost 0 bases, and 8 bases lay in between. The CDR3 DNA follows: TGTGCCAGCAGTCTTGCAGATAGCAATCAGCCCCAGCATTTT. Its protein is CASSLADSNQPQHF.

The rearrangement links TRBV20-1 to TRBJ1-2; D is uncertain. Germline CDR1 and CDR2: DFQATT and SNEGSKA (reference sequence). This CDR3 has 9 amino acids. V gave up 5 bases and J gave up 10 bases, with 8 bases separating them. CDR3 nucleotide sequence: TGCAGTGCTCCCCCTCCCTACACCTTC. As protein: CSAPPPYTF.